These 13 T cell receptor beta chains share one sample of origin, sequenced in a study of OX40 agonist ivuxolimab in advanced cancers. The assay was immunoSEQ multiplex PCR, and TCRdb's table has in-frame clones only and misses some. The sample carries about 75,000 clones, about 88% recorded once. Here the sequenced sample was CD4+ or CD8+ T cells sorted from blood, taken in a trial of the OX40 agonist ivuxolimab. The receptors derive from an adult with an advanced solid tumor such as melanoma, head and neck, liver or kidney cancer.

This clone was detected once. V gene TRBV11-2 combines with J gene TRBJ2-1; a possible D gene is TRBD2 (6 bases). CDR3 length: 14 residues. CDR1 and CDR2 from the germline V gene are SGHAT and FQNNGV. V was cut by 1 base and J by 4 bases, with 8 bases left in between. CDR3 sequence (DNA): TGTGCCAGCAGCTTAGGGGGGGTTTACAATGAGCAGTTCTTC. Its translation is CASSLGGVYNEQFF.

This clone was recorded a few times. The genes are TRBV10-3 and TRBJ2-2; 8 positions match TRBD1. There are 14 residues in the CDR3. From germline, CDR1 is ENHRY and CDR2 SYGVKD. V shed 11 bases and J 2 bases; nucleotides not matched to a gene: 7. CDR3 protein: CAAQTGDNTGELFF. The CDR3, as DNA: TGTGCCGCCCAGACAGGGGACAACACCGGGGAGCTGTTTTTT.

The chain has TRBV6-6 and TRBJ2-7, with 7 bases that match TRBD2. The CDR3 runs 14 residues. Germline V CDR1 and CDR2: MNHNY, SVGAGI (reference sequence). V trimming: 6 bases; J trimming: 0 bases; junction bases outside the gene matches: 5. As DNA, the CDR3 is TGTGCCAGCAGGACTAGCCTAACCTCCTACGAGCAGTACTTC. It encodes CASRTSLTSYEQYF.

The chain joins TRBV5-1 to TRBJ1-1; tentatively, D is TRBD1 (6 bases). This CDR3 has 15 residues. Germline CDR1 SGHRS, CDR2 YFSETQ. V lost 1 base and J 2 bases, leaving 12 bases between the germline ends. The CDR3 DNA follows: TGCGCCAGCAGCTTGTGGGGGGCTCCTAACACTGAAGCTTTCTTT. This codes for CASSLWGAPNTEAFF.

The rearrangement joins TRBV6-1 to TRBJ1-2, with 8 bases lining up with TRBD1. This CDR3 is built from 17 residues. J was trimmed by 7 bases and V by 3 bases; bases with no gene match: 16. From germline, CDR1 is MNHNS and CDR2 SASEGT. CDR3 residues: CASSDLRGQEPWSGYTF. The CDR3 DNA is TGTGCCAGCAGTGATTTGAGGGGACAGGAGCCATGGTCTGGCTACACCTTC.

V is TRBV9 and J is TRBJ1-5, with TRBD1 matching over 12 bases. This CDR3 comprises 15 residues. The V segment lost 4 bases and the J segment 6 bases; nucleotides outside the gene matches: 5. Germline-derived CDR1 and CDR2 are SGDLS and YYNGEE. CDR3 in DNA: TGTGCCAGCAGCTTGGGACAGGGGGCGGGTCAGCCCCAGCATTTT. This gives the protein CASSLGQGAGQPQHF.

The rearrangement uses TRBV2 and TRBJ2-2, with a tentative D call TRBD2 (6 bases). The CDR3 is 13 amino acids. V lost 7 bases to trimming and J lost 14 bases, with 20 bases between them. CDR1 SNHLY and CDR2 FYNNEI come from the germline V gene. The DNA of the CDR3 is TGTGCCAGCACCTCAGGGACTCCTATACCTCTGTTTTTT. It yields the protein CASTSGTPIPLFF.

The chain couples TRBV6-1 to TRBJ2-1; 7 bases are a match to TRBD2. The CDR3 has 15 residues. V trimming: 4 bases; J trimming: 8 bases; junction bases outside the gene matches: 11. Germline loops: CDR1 MNHNS, CDR2 SASEGT. The CDR3 DNA reads TGTGCCAGCAGTGGGGCGGGGCGGGAGACGGATGAGCAGTTCTTC. Translated, it gives CASSGAGRETDEQFF.

The chain couples TRBV10-2 to TRBJ2-3, with D tentatively TRBD2 (6 bases). V gave up 7 bases and J gave up 0 bases, with 14 bases separating them. CDR3 size: 15 residues. Looked up from germline, CDR1 is WSHSY and CDR2 is SAAADI. CDR3 DNA sequence: TGCGCCAGCACCGGGACTTTAACTAGCACAGATACGCAGTATTTT. It specifies CASTGTLTSTDTQYF.

The chain joins TRBV7-8 to TRBJ2-7; no reliable D call. The CDR3 is 15 residues long. V was trimmed by 2 bases and J by 3 bases, leaving 14 bases between them. Germline CDR1 and CDR2: SGHVS and FQNEAQ. In DNA, the CDR3 is TGTGCCAGCAGCTTAATTTCGAGCGTGAACTACGAGCAGTACTTC. Translation: CASSLISSVNYEQYF.

The rearrangement uses TRBV6-5 and TRBJ1-3; D uncertain. The germline CDR1 and CDR2 sequences are MNHEY and SVGAGI. The CDR3 is 16 amino acids. Trimming shortened V by 2 bases and J by 0 bases, and 11 bases separated the two germline ends. CDR3 bases: TGTGCCAGCAGTTACGGTCACGGTAGCTCTGGAAACACCATATATTTT. It encodes CASSYGHGSSGNTIYF.

This clone was observed once. V is TRBV6-6 and J is TRBJ2-2; TRBD2 matches at 9 bases. With 3 bases clipped from V and 6 bases from J, the junction kept 5 bases outside the gene matches. Germline lookup yields CDR1 MNHNY and CDR2 SVGAGI (reference sequence). The CDR3 runs to 15 residues. In nucleotides, the CDR3 is TGTGCCAGCAGTTATGAACTAGCGGGTGCCGGGGAGCTGTTTTTT. Its protein product is CASSYELAGAGELFF.

This chain connects TRBV7-2 to TRBJ2-5; D is uncertain. V was clipped by 1 base and J by 5 bases, with 5 bases between them. Per germline, CDR1 SGHTA and CDR2 FQGNSA. The CDR3 is 12 residues long. The CDR3 protein is CASSLVVETQYF. CDR3 nucleotide sequence: TGTGCCAGCAGCTTAGTCGTTGAGACCCAGTACTTC.